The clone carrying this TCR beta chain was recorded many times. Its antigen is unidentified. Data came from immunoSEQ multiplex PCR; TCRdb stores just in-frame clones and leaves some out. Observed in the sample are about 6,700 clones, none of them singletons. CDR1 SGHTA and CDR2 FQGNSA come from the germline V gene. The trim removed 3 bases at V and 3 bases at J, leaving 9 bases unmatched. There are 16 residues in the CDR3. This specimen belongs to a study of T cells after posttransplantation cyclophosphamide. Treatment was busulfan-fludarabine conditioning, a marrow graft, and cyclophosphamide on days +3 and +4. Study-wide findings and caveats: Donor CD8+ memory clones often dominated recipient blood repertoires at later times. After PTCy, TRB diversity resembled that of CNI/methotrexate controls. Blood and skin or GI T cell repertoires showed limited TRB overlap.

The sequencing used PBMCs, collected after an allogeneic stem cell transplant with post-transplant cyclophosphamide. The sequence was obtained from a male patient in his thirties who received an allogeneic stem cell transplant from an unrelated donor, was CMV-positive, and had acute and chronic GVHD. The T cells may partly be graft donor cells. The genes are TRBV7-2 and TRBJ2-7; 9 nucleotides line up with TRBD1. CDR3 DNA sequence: TGTGCCAGCAGCTTCGGGACAGGGAACGTGGGCTACGAGCAGTACTTC. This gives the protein CASSFGTGNVGYEQYF.